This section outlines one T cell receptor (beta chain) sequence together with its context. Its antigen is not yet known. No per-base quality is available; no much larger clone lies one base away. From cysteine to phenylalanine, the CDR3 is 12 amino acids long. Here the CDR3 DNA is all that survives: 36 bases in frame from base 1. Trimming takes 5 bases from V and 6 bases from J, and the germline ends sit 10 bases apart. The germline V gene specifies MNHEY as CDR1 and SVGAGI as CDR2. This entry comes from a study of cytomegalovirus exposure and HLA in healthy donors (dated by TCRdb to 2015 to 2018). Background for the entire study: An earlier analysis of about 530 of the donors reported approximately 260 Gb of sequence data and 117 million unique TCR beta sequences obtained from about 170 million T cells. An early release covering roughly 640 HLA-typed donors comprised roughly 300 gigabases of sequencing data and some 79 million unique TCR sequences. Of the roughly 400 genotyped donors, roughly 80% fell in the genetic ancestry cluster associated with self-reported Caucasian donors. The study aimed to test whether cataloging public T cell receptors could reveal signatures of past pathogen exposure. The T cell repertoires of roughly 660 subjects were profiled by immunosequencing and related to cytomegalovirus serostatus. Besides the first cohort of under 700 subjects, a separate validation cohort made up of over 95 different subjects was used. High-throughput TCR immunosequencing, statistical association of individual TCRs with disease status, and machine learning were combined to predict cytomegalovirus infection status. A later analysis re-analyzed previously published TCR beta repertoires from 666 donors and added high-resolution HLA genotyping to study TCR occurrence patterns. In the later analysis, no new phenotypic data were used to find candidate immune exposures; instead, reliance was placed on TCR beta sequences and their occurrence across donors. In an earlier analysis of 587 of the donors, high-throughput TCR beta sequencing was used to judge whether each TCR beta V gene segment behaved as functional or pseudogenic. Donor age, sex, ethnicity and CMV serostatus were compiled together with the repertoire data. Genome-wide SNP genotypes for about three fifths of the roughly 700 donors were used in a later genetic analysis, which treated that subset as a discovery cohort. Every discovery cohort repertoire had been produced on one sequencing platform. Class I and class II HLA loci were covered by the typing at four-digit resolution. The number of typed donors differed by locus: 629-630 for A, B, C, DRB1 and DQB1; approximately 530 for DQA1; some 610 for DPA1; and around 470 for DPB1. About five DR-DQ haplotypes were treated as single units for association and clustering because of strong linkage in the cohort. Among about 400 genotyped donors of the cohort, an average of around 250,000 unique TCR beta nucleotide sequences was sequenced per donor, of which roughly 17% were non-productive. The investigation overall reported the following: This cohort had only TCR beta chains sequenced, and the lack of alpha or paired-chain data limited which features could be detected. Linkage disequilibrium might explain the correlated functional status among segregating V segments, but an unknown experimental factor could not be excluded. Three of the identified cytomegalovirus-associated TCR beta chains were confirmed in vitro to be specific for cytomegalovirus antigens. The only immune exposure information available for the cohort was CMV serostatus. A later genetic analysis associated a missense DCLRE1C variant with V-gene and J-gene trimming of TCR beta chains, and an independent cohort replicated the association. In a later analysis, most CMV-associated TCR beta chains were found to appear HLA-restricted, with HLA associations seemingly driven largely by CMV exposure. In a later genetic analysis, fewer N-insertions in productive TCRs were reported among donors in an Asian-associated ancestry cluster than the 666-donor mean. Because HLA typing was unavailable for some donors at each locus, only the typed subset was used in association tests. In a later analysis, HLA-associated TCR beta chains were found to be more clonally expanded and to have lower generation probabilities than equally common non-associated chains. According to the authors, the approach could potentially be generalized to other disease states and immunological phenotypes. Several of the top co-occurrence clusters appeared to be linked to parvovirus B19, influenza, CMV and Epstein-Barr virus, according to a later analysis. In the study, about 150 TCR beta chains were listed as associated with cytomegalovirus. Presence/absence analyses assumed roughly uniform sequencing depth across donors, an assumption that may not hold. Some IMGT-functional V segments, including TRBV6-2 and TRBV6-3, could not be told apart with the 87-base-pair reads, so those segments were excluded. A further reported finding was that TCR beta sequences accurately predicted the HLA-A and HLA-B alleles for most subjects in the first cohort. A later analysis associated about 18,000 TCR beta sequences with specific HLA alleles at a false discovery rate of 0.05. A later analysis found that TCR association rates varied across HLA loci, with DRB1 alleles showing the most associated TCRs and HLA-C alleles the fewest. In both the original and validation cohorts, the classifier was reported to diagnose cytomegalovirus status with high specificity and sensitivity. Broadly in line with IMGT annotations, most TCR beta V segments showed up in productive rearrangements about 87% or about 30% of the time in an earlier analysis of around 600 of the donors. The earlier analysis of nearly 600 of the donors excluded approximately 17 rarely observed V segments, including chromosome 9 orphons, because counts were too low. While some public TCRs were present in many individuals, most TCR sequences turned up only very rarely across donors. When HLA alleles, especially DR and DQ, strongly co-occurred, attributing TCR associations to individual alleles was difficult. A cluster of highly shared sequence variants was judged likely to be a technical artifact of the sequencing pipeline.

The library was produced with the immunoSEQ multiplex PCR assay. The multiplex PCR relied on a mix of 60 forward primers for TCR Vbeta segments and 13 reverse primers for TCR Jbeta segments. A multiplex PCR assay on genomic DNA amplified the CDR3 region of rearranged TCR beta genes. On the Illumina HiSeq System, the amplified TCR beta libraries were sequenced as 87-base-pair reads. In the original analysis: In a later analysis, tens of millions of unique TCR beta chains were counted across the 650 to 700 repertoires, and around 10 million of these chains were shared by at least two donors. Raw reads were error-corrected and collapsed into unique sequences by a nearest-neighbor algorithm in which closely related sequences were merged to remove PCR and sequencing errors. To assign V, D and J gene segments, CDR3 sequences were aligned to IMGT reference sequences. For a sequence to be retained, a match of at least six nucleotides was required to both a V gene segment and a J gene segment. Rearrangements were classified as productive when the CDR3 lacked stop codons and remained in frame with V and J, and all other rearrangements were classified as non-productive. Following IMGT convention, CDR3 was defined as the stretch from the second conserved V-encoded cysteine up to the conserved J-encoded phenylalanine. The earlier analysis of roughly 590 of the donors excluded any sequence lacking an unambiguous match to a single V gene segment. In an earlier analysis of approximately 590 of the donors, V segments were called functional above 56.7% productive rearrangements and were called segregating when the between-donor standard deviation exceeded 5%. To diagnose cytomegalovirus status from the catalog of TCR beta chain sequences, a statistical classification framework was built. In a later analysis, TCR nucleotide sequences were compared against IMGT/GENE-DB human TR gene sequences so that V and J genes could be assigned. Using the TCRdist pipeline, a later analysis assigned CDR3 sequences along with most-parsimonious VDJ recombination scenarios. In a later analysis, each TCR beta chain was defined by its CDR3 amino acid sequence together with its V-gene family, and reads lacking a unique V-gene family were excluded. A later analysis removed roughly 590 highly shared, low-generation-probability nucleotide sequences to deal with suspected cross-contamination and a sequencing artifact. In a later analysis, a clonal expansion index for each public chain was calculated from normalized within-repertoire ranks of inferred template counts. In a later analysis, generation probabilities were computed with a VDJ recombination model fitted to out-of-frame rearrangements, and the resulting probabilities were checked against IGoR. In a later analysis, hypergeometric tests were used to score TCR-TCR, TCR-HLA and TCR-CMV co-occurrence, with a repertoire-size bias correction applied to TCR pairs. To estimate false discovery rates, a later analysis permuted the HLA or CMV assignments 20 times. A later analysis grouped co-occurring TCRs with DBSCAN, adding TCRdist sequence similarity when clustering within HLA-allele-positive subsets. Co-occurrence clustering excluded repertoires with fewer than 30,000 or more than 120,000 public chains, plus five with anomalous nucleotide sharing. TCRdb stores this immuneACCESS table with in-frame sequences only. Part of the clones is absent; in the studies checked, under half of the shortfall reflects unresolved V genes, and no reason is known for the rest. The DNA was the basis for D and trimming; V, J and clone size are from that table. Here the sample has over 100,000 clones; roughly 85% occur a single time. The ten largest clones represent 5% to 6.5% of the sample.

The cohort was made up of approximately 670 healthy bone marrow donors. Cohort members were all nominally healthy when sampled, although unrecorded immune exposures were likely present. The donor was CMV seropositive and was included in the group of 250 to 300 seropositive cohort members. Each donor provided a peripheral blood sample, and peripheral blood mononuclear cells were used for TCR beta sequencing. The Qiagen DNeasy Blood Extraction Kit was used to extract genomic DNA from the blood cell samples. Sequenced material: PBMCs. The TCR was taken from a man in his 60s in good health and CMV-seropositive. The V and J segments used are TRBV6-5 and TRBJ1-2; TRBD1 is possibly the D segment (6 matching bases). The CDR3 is CASSEQGNGYTF. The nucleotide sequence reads TGTGCCAGCAGTGAACAGGGTAATGGCTACACCTTC.